This TCR beta chain was recovered during a study of cytomegalovirus exposure and HLA in healthy donors (dated 2017 in TCRdb). Some background on the complete study: In an earlier analysis of roughly 590 of the donors, 250 to 350 Gb of sequence data and about 110 million unique TCR beta sequences from about 179 million T cells were reported. Of the 300 to 500 genotyped donors, approximately 80% were placed in the genetic ancestry cluster associated with self-reported Caucasian donors. All discovery cohort repertoires had been generated using a single sequencing platform. Across approximately 400 genotyped donors of the cohort, an average of roughly 250,000 unique TCR beta nucleotide sequences per donor were sequenced, and roughly 17% of those sequences were non-productive. Alongside the repertoire data, information on donor age, sex, ethnicity and CMV serostatus was compiled. Roughly 5 DR-DQ haplotypes were handled as single units for association and clustering, since linkage in the cohort was strong. The study aimed to test whether cataloging public T cell receptors could reveal signatures of past pathogen exposure. Typing coverage differed by locus: A, B, C, DRB1 and DQB1 were typed in roughly 620-630 donors, DQA1 in 522, DPA1 in over 600, and DPB1 in 450 to 480. To study patterns of TCR occurrence, a later analysis re-analyzed previously published TCR beta repertoires from 550 to 800 donors and added high-resolution HLA genotyping. An earlier analysis of fewer than 700 of the donors applied high-throughput TCR beta sequencing to assess whether each TCR beta V gene segment acted as functional or pseudogenic. An early release covering around 630 HLA-typed donors comprised about 300 gigabases of sequencing data and roughly 85 million unique TCR sequences. Genome-wide SNP genotypes for about 60% of the roughly 670 donors were used in a later genetic analysis, which treated that subset as a discovery cohort. High-throughput TCR immunosequencing, statistical association of individual TCRs with disease status, and machine learning were combined to predict cytomegalovirus infection status. HLA typing included class I and class II loci at four-digit resolution. A separate validation cohort of roughly 130 different subjects was used in addition to the 666-subject first cohort. Rather than using new phenotypic data, the later analysis identified candidate immune exposures from TCR beta sequences and from how often those sequences occurred across donors. The T cell repertoires of 666 subjects were profiled by immunosequencing and related to cytomegalovirus serostatus.

In total, 630 or so healthy bone marrow donors made up the cohort. All cohort members were sampled while nominally healthy, although unrecorded immune exposures were likely present. The donor tested CMV seronegative and was one of the 352 seronegative cohort members. Every donor gave a peripheral blood sample, and the peripheral blood mononuclear cells from that sample were used for TCR beta sequencing. The Qiagen DNeasy Blood Extraction Kit was used to extract genomic DNA from the blood cell samples. Libraries were made using the immunoSEQ multiplex PCR assay. For the multiplex PCR, a mixture combining 60 forward primers for TCR Vbeta segments and 13 reverse primers for TCR Jbeta segments was used. The CDR3 region of rearranged TCR beta genes was amplified from genomic DNA by a multiplex PCR assay. On the Illumina HiSeq System, the amplified TCR beta libraries were sequenced as 87-base-pair reads. Per the source publication's procedure: A later analysis counted tens of millions of unique TCR beta chains across the 670 or so repertoires, and 9 million to 14 million of these chains were shared by at least two donors. A nearest-neighbor algorithm error-corrected the raw reads and collapsed the reads into unique sequences, merging closely related sequences to remove PCR and sequencing errors. V, D and J gene segments were assigned by aligning CDR3 sequences to IMGT reference sequences. For a sequence to be retained, a match of at least six nucleotides to both a V gene segment and a J gene segment was required. A rearrangement was called productive if the CDR3 had no stop codons and remained in frame with V and J, and every other rearrangement was called non-productive. CDR3 was defined by IMGT convention, running from the second conserved V-encoded cysteine to the conserved J-encoded phenylalanine. The earlier analysis of fewer than 700 of the donors excluded sequences that lacked an unambiguous match to a single V gene segment. In an earlier analysis of 450 to 700 of the donors, V segments were called functional above 56.7% productive rearrangements and were called segregating when the between-donor standard deviation exceeded 5%. A statistical classification framework was built for diagnosing cytomegalovirus status from the catalog of TCR beta chain sequences. In a later analysis, V and J genes were assigned by comparing TCR nucleotide sequences against IMGT/GENE-DB human TR gene sequences. In a later analysis, CDR3 sequences and most-parsimonious VDJ recombination scenarios were assigned using the TCRdist pipeline. In a later analysis, each TCR beta chain was defined by its CDR3 amino acid sequence together with its V-gene family, and reads without a unique V-gene family were excluded. To address suspected cross-contamination and a sequencing artifact, a later analysis removed 592 highly shared, low-generation-probability nucleotide sequences. In a later analysis, a clonal expansion index for each public chain was calculated from normalized within-repertoire ranks of inferred template counts. A later analysis computed generation probabilities with a VDJ recombination model fitted to out-of-frame rearrangements, and checked the results against IGoR. Hypergeometric tests were used in a later analysis to score TCR-TCR, TCR-HLA and TCR-CMV co-occurrence, with a repertoire-size bias correction applied to the TCR pairs. To estimate false discovery rates, a later analysis permuted the HLA or CMV assignments 20 times. A later analysis grouped co-occurring TCRs with DBSCAN, adding TCRdist sequence similarity when clustering within HLA-allele-positive subsets. Co-occurrence clustering excluded repertoires with fewer than 30,000 or more than 120,000 public chains, plus five with anomalous nucleotide sharing. TCRdb provides this immuneACCESS table in a form limited to in-frame rearrangements. Some clones are lacking; in checked studies, under half of them reflect an unresolved V gene, and why the rest are absent is not known. V and J calls and clone size follow that table, whereas D and trimming were derived from the DNA. This sample's table carries around 100,000 clones. Jointly, the top ten make up around 3.5% of the sample.

The paper as a whole reports these results and caveats: About 15 rarely observed V segments, including chromosome 9 orphons, were excluded from the earlier analysis of some 590 of the donors because counts were too low. At a false discovery rate of 0.05, a later analysis linked approximately 18,000 TCR beta sequences to specific HLA alleles. A later genetic analysis associated a missense DCLRE1C variant with V-gene and J-gene trimming of TCR beta chains, and an independent cohort replicated the association. The presence/absence analyses assumed that sequencing depth was roughly uniform across donors, and that assumption may not be true. A further reported finding was that TCR beta sequences accurately predicted the HLA-A and HLA-B alleles for most subjects in the first cohort. Because HLA typing was missing for some donors at each locus, association tests included only the typed subset. According to a later genetic analysis, donors in an Asian-associated ancestry cluster had fewer N-insertions in productive TCRs than the approximately 700-donor mean. Linkage disequilibrium might explain the correlated functional status among segregating V segments, but an unknown experimental factor could not be ruled out. Only TCR beta chains were sequenced in this cohort, and the absence of alpha or paired-chain data limited detectable features. Compared with equally common non-associated chains, HLA-associated TCR beta chains in a later analysis were more clonally expanded and had lower generation probabilities. In an earlier analysis of about 600 of the donors, most TCR beta V segments appeared in productive rearrangements about 87% or about 30% of the time, broadly matching IMGT annotations. CMV serostatus was the only immune exposure information available for the cohort. A group of highly shared sequence variants was considered likely to be a technical artifact of the sequencing pipeline. The authors suggested that the approach could potentially be extended to other disease states and immunological phenotypes. The 87-base-pair reads could not distinguish some IMGT-functional V segments, including TRBV6-2 and TRBV6-3, so those segments were excluded. A later analysis found that TCR association rates varied across HLA loci, with DRB1 alleles showing the most associated TCRs and HLA-C alleles the fewest. The study gave a list of more than 150 TCR beta chains associated with cytomegalovirus. Cytomegalovirus status was reported to be diagnosed by the classifier with high specificity and sensitivity in both the original and validation cohorts. While some public TCRs were present in many individuals, most TCR sequences turned up only very rarely across donors. Assigning TCR associations to individual alleles was difficult when HLA alleles, especially DR and DQ, strongly co-occurred. A later analysis found that most CMV-associated TCR beta chains appeared HLA-restricted, with HLA associations seemingly driven largely by CMV exposure. According to a later analysis, parvovirus B19, influenza, CMV and Epstein-Barr virus appeared linked to several top co-occurrence clusters. In vitro tests confirmed that a few of the cytomegalovirus-associated TCR beta chains recognize cytomegalovirus antigens.

Measured from the cysteine to the phenylalanine, the CDR3 is 15 residues long. The read is trimmed to its CDR3 DNA, 45 bases read in frame from base 1. V is pruned by 1 base and J by 3 bases, leaving 4 bases of the junction without a gene match. Reading the germline V gene gives CDR1 SGHDT and CDR2 YYEEEE. A remark on this clone: Its antigen specificity is not known.

Recombination connected TRBV5-6 to TRBJ1-2, and 9 junctional nucleotides match TRBD1. The sequence was obtained from a man between 35 and 55 years old in good health and CMV-seronegative. Sequencing was performed on PBMCs. The bases read TGTGCCAGCAGCTTGACAGGGGGCGTCGACTATGGCTACACCTTC. This is translated as CASSLTGGVDYGYTF.